The sequence of this TCR beta chain was determined in a study of post-analysis software for immune sequencing data (dated by TCRdb to the mid-2010s). Broadly, across the study: Disease courses on record covered relapsing-remitting, secondary progressive and progressive-relapsing multiple sclerosis, though some patients had no subtype annotation. The multiple sclerosis patient repertoires were compared with approximately 11 previously published healthy control repertoires from donors aged 6 to 25 years. A subset of samples was prepared in parallel using single-end sample barcoding, then pooled and co-amplified after Illumina adapter ligation.

Receptor libraries were prepared by PCR. Sequenced using an Illumina HiSeq 2500. Unique molecular identifiers were incorporated into TCR beta cDNA libraries to reduce PCR and sequencing biases. Approximately 500,000 cDNA molecules were obtained for every 1 to 10 million input T cells, so each molecule roughly corresponded to one T cell. The patient libraries were prepared and sequenced with the same protocol used for the earlier healthy control dataset. Within a given batch, samples were prepared together, multiplexed and sequenced on the same HiSeq lane. The study's own analysis went as follows. MIGEC was used to process the raw barcoded reads, and molecular identifier groups with only a single read were discarded before consensus assembly and CDR3 extraction. Clonotype tables were post-analysed with VDJtools, and diversity was normalized by down-sampling all datasets to the smallest sample size. In repertoire overlap clustering, CDR3 amino acid sequences, but not nucleotide sequences, were matched to correct batch-related cross-sample contamination. Through fastp at Q25 and MiXCR, TCRdb rebuilt clones from the public reads, retaining in-frame beta chains. A single entry per CDR3 protein holds the most common genes and DNA from its merged rows. These V and J calls rely on TCRdb rather than the paper's analysis. This sample is represented by under 650,000 distinct CDR3 sequences; roughly 45% of them were singletons. The ten biggest clones cover under 2% of the sample.

Remarks on this clonotype: The target of this receptor is not known. No base quality information exists; no much larger clone differs at one position.

Germline trimming: 3 bases from V, 7 bases from J; junction bases outside gene matches: 20. The CDR3 runs 18 residues from the cysteine to the phenylalanine. Only the CDR3 DNA is retained, 54 bases long and in frame from the first base. Via the germline V gene, CDR1 is MGHDK and CDR2 SYGVNS. TCR beta repertoires were profiled from peripheral blood of under 15 young patients with multiple sclerosis to demonstrate the VDJtools post-analysis software. The multiple sclerosis patients were children and adolescents between roughly 6 and 17 years of age. Overall study outcomes, separate from this receptor: Patients showed significantly higher frequencies than controls for roughly five TRBV segments, among them TRBV5-6, TRBV5-1 and TRBV20-1. When samples were clustered directly using the F measure, samples prepared in the same batch co-clustered strongly, which prompted a batch-effect correction. Multiple sclerosis patients had significantly lower normalized Chao1 diversity than controls, a result that suggests substantial peripheral T-cell clonal expansion. The control group was slightly older than the multiple sclerosis patient group.

The chain links TRBV25-1 with TRBJ1-1; 7 central nucleotides agree with TRBD1. Sequencing input: blood. This sequence was found in a girl aged 5 to 17 with multiple sclerosis. The CDR3 in this case is CASSDPRDSGGYSGEAFF. The DNA sequence follows: TGTGCCAGCAGTGACCCCCGGGACAGTGGAGGGTATTCTGGTGAAGCTTTCTTT.